The entry below gives a single TCR beta chain sequence along with its context. There is no known antigen for this receptor. No quality values exist for individual bases; no much larger clone is one base distant. The time point label on this specimen signifies: baseline before first vaccination. Vaccinee samples were obtained from the UK trials COV001 and COV002, which included a single-blind randomized controlled phase 2/3 trial of AZD1222 (ChAdOx1 nCoV-19) in healthy adults. Trial participant PBMC samples were collected at day 0 and day 28 after the second dose for TCRbeta chain sequencing. The data were obtained in a study of T cell responses to AZD1222 COVID-19 vaccine (dated by TCRdb to the early 2020s). As for the study more broadly: Because spike-specific TCR depth and breadth did not differ between the two schedules, AZD1222 recipients who got a second dose at roughly 4 weeks were pooled with those who got a second dose at roughly 12 weeks. TCR sequencing was performed for 230 to 250 trial participants, of whom about 200 were given two doses of AZD1222 and around 25 were given two doses of MenACWY control vaccine. Enrollment into the trials was organized by age into subgroups of 18-55, 56-69 and 70-plus years, and those subgroups contained around 150, 28 and 57 TCR-sequenced participants, respectively.

Trimming costs V 3 bases and J 7 bases, and their ends lie 16 bases apart. From a lookup of the germline V gene, CDR1 and CDR2 are MNHEY and SVGAGI. The CDR3, from cysteine to phenylalanine, totals 14 residues. CDR3 DNA only is kept here, 42 bases in frame from base 1. The CDR3 regions of human TCRbeta chains were subjected to immunosequencing. For the original study's pipeline: Repertoire TCRs were checked for matches against a reference library of SARS-CoV-2-specific TCRs that had been generated using the MIRA antigen-specificity platform. Breadth meant the fraction of unique TCRs that were SARS-CoV-2-associated, whereas depth meant the fraction of total T cells that were SARS-CoV-2-associated. Using the MIRA data, every spike-specific TCR was mapped to the spike region that the TCR reacted to and assigned to either a CD4 or a CD8 class. Log10-transformed breadth and depth values were compared by one-way ANOVA with Sidak's multiple comparisons tests. TCRdb's version of the immuneACCESS table is confined to in-frame rearrangements and falls short of the full clone set. An unresolved V gene accounts for under half of the shortfall where checked; the remainder is of unknown origin. Clone size and the V and J calls come from that table; the DNA yielded D and trimming. The table for this sample lists approximately 120,000 clones; more than 80% of them were counted only once. The ten largest clonotypes hold 1.5% to 1.8% of the sample.

What the authors observed across the whole study: The 56-69-year group was small, and its depth increase did not reach significance, likely because of low power. Conclusions about previously exposed vaccinees are limited, since just five to seven AZD1222 recipients were seropositive for SARS-CoV-2 at baseline. After two AZD1222 doses, spike-specific TCR breadth and depth were significantly higher than at day 0 and than in MenACWY recipients. No day 14 peak-response samples were available, so repertoires were characterized only after the peak T cell response. Participants were mostly white British and included more females than males, and it was suggested by the authors that clonal diversity may have been underestimated. The whole spike protein was spanned by vaccine-associated CD4 TCRs, and dominant responses were seen in regions 160-218 and 743-854. Nearly half of unique spike-specific TCRs reportedly recognized epitopes outside regions mutated in the B.1.351 and B.1.1.7 variants.

The chain is encoded by TRBV6-5 joined to TRBJ2-7; TRBD2 is a weak D gene call, 6 bases matching. The starting material was peripheral blood, obtained on day 0 of AZD1222 vaccination. This sequence was found in an adult in good health. The DNA sequence is given as TGTGCCAGCAGTTATTCGGGGGAAAGCTTTGAGCAGTACTTC. Protein translation: CASSYSGESFEQYF.